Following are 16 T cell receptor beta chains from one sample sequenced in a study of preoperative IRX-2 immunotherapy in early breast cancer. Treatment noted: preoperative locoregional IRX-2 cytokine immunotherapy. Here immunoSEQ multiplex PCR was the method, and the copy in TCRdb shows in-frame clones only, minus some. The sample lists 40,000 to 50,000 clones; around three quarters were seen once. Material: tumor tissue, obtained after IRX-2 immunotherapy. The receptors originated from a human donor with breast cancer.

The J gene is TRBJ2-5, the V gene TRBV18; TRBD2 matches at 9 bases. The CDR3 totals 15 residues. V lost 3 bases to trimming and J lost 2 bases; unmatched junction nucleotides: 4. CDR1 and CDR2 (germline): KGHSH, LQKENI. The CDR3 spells CASSPLAGIQETQYF. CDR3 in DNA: TGTGCCAGCTCACCCCTAGCGGGAATTCAAGAGACCCAGTACTTC.

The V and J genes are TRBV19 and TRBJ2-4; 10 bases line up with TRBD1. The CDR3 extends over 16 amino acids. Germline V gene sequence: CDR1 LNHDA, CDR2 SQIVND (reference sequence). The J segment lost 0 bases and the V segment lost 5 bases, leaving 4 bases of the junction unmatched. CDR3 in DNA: TGTGCCAGTAGTCCCGGGACAGGGGAAGCCAAAAACATTCAGTACTTC. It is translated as CASSPGTGEAKNIQYF.

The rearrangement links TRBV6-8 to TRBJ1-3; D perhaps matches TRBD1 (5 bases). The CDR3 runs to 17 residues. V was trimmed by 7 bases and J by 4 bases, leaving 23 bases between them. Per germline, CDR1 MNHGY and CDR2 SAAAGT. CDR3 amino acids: CASTKRGDLPGGNTIYF. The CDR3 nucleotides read TGTGCCAGCACCAAAAGAGGGGACCTCCCGGGCGGAAACACCATATATTTT.

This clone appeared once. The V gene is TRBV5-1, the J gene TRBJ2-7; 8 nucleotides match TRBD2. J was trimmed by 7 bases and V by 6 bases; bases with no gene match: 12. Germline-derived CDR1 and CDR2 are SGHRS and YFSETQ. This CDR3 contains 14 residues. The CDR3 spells CASTGRGGFEEQYF. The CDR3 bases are TGCGCCAGCACCGGGAGGGGGGGGTTTGAAGAGCAGTACTTC.

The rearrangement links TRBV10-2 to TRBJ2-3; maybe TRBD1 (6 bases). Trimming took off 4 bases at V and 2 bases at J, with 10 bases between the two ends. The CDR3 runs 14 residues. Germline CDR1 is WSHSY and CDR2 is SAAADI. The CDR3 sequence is CASSAGQFTDTQYF. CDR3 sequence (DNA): TGCGCCAGCAGTGCCGGACAGTTCACAGATACGCAGTATTTT.

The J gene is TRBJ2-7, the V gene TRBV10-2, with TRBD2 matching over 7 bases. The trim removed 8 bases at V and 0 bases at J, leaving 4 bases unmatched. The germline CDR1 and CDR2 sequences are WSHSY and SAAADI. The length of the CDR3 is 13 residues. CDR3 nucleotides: TGCGCCAGCCAGCGGGGTTCCTCCTACGAGCAGTACTTC. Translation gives CASQRGSSYEQYF.

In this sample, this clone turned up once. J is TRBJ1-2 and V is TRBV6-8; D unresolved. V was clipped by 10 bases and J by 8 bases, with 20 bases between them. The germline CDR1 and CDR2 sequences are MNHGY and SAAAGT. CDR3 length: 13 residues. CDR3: CAIGPPNLGGYTF. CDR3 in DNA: TGTGCCATCGGTCCACCAAATCTCGGGGGCTACACCTTC.

Here the CDR3 reads CASSTGLIINTGELFF. CDR3 bases: TGTGCCAGCAGTACGGGACTCATAATCAACACCGGGGAGCTGTTTTTT. This rearrangement joins TRBV6-4 to TRBJ2-2; D perhaps matches TRBD2 (6 bases). The germline V gene has CDR1 MRHNA and CDR2 SNTAGT. V was trimmed by 5 bases and J by 2 bases, leaving 15 bases between them. CDR3 size: 16 residues.

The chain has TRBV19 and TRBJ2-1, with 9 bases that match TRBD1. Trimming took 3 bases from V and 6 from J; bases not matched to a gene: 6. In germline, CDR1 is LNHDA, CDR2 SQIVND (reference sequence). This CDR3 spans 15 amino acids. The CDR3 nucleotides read TGTGCCAGTAGTATTCCAACAGGGGGCCGCAATGAGCAGTTCTTC. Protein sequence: CASSIPTGGRNEQFF.

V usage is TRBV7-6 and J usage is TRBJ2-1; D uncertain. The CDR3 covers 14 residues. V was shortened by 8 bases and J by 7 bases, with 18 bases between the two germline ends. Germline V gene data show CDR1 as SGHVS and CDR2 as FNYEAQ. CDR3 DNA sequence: TGTGCCAGCTTAGAGCACCAGACCGGTAATGAGCAGTTCTTC. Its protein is CASLEHQTGNEQFF.

CDR3 bases: TGCGCCAGCAGCTTGGGGCTAGCGGGCGATGAGCAGTTCTTC. It translates to CASSLGLAGDEQFF. The rearrangement links TRBV5-1 to TRBJ2-1; 8 nucleotides match TRBD2. This CDR3 region has 14 residues. V was clipped by 0 bases and J by 8 bases; unmatched bases: 4. Germline V gene sequence: CDR1 SGHRS, CDR2 YFSETQ.

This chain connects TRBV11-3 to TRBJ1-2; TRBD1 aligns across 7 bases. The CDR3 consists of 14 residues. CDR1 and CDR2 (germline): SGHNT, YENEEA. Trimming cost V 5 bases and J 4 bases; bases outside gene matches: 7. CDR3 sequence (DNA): TGTGCCAGCAGCCCCAGACAGGGCGGCTATGGCTACACCTTC. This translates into CASSPRQGGYGYTF.

The CDR3 nucleotides are TGTGCCAGCAGTACCCCAAGACCCCGGGAGCTGTTTTTT. It yields the protein CASSTPRPRELFF. The V call is TRBV6-8, the J call TRBJ2-2; D is ambiguous. The CDR3 length is 13 residues. Germline CDR1 MNHGY, CDR2 SAAAGT. The V gene lost 5 bases and the J gene lost 9 bases, with 13 bases spanning the gap.

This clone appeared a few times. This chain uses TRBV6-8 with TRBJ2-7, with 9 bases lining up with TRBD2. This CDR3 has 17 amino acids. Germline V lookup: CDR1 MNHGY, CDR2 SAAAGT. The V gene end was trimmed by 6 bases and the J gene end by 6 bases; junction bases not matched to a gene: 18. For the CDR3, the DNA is TGTGCCAGCAGAGACCTAACGATGCGGGGGGGCCGTCTCGAGCAGTACTTC. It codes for CASRDLTMRGGRLEQYF.

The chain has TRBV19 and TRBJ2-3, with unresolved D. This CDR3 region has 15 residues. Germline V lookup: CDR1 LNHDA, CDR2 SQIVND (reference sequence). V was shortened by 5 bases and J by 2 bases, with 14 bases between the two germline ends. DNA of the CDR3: TGTGCCAGTAGTCTGGGGTTTAGTGACACAGATACGCAGTATTTT. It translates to CASSLGFSDTDTQYF.

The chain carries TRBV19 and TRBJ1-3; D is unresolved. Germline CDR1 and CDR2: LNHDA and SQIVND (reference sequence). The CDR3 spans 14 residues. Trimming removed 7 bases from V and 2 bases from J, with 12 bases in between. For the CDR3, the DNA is TGTGCCAGTAACCCCTCTACGGCTGGAAACACCATATATTTT. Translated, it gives CASNPSTAGNTIYF.